This T cell receptor beta chain was documented in a study of blood T cells in healthy people across ages (dated by TCRdb to between 2014 and 2017). Notes on the research overall: Template switching captured roughly one uniquely barcoded TCR beta cDNA molecule per two T cells in model experiments. The donors were split into four age groups: young (average around 15 years), middle-aged (more than 35), aged (62) and long-lived (over 80). To track age-related changes in TCR beta repertoire diversity, the study relied on deep sequencing normalized with unique cDNA molecular identifiers. The study analyzed two additional independent replicas of 1 million unique cDNA reads from the same blood draw for two donors, one aged 18 to 29 and one aged 80 or older. Summary of the overall study and its limitations: Since profiling was done on bulk unsorted PBMCs, naive and antigen-experienced compartments could not be conclusively compared. Compared with the aged group, the long-lived group had more naive CD4+ T cells, fewer expanded clones and increased TCR diversity, a pattern suggesting age selection. The percentage of naive T cells measured by flow cytometry correlated strongly with observed TCR beta diversity. As age increased, observed TCR beta diversity per million T cells dropped in a roughly linear way, and a significant reduction was already evident by age 40. Because donor CMV infection status was unknown, age-related changes in expanded clonotypes were potentially confounded. Estimates of total diversity based on one million sequenced T cells were regarded as lower bounds and as underestimates.

Systemically healthy Caucasian individuals from Russia, 35 to 50 in total and aged roughly 6 to 100 years, were included as donors. Each donor gave ten milliliters of peripheral blood, drawn into EDTA-treated Vacutainer tubes. Ficoll-Paque density-gradient centrifugation was used to isolate PBMCs, with at least 7 million per sample. Total RNA, at least 6 micrograms per sample, was extracted from PBMCs with Trizol reagent. Naive CD45RAhigh/CD27high T cell percentages were measured by flow cytometry on a PBMC aliquot from every donor. From the germline V gene, CDR1 is ENHRY and CDR2 is SYGVKD. Trimming takes 2 bases from V and 3 bases from J, and the germline ends sit 11 bases apart. Spanning cysteine to phenylalanine, the CDR3 consists of 14 amino acids. CDR3 DNA only is kept here, 42 bases in frame from base 1. Regarding this clonotype: Its antigen is unknown. Base-call qualities are not available, and no considerably larger clone is one nucleotide away.

Libraries were made using 5' RACE. TCRdb lists the instrument as Illumina HiSeq 2500. The second PCR ran for about 6 to 12 cycles and used a J-beta primer mix along with a sample-barcoded 5' primer. A template-switch 5' adaptor carrying 12 random nucleotides introduced a unique molecular identifier onto each TCR beta cDNA molecule. At least 3 million CDR3-containing paired-end reads were obtained from each sample. All of the RNA was converted into first-strand cDNA using the Mint cDNA synthesis kit, with a TRBC-specific oligonucleotide serving as the primer. After uracil-DNA glycosylase treatment, a first 18-cycle PCR used universal primers M1SS and BC2_uni_R on all cDNA. The authors' pipeline ran thus. Normalization of each sample was performed by random selection of 1 million high-quality reads, each carrying a distinct molecular identifier. Instead of being binned into consensus sequences, reads with shared molecular identifiers were discarded. MiTCR, with a Q25 quality threshold and the strictest error-elimination algorithm, was used for CDR3 identification, clonotype clustering and error correction. A nonparametric unseen species model using Euler transformation provided a lower-bound estimate of total TCR beta diversity. Starting from the raw public reads, TCRdb applied fastp trimming at Q25, assembled clones with MiXCR and retained in-frame beta chains. Each CDR3 protein gets just one entry, which takes the most common genes and DNA from the rows behind it. TCRdb's processing, not the authors' own work, is the source of the V and J calls. A total of 700,000 to 900,000 distinct CDR3 sequences appear in this sample, about a quarter of them only once. 2.5% to 3.5% of the sample goes to the ten largest clones.

The data were also submitted as part of a second study, on T cells of mothers and their children. As the second publication notes: Nine systemically healthy Caucasian individuals served as donors, namely three mothers together with their six children. cDNA synthesis used all of the extracted RNA, with 1.5 ug of RNA in each 15 ul reaction. In the second PCR, the M1S primer added sample barcodes and 2-4 random nucleotides. More than 9 million TCR beta CDR3 reads were obtained from each mother, and several million reads were obtained from each child. TCR recombination output is similarly shaped by thymic selection in related and unrelated pairs, with a minor effect exerted by inherited differences. Normalized repertoire overlap was always found to be slightly, but never significantly, higher in related mother-child pairs than in unrelated mother-child pairs. Persistent microchimeric T cell clones were not detected, at a sensitivity of about 90 clones per million clonotypes. In the study, deep NGS was used to compare the TCR beta repertoires of mothers and children, and features distinguishing related mother-child pairs from unrelated individuals were sought. The mean age was roughly 36 +/- 4 years for the mothers and roughly 10 +/- 4 years for the children. After adapter ligation was performed with NEBNext reagents, the libraries were sequenced on an Illumina HiSeq 2000 with 100+100 nt paired-end reads. To prevent cross-contamination, the mother and child libraries were prepared one month apart and sequenced in separate runs. Each donor had between roughly 450,000 and 2,100,000 distinct TCR beta clonotypes identified. Naive TCR beta clonotypes were estimated from low-frequency clonotypes matched to each donor's FACS-determined naive share, without sorting.

The sequence came from a boy aged 10-17 years in good health. Rearrangement joined TRBV10-3 to TRBJ2-7; perhaps TRBD1 is the D gene, with 5 bases matching. The sequenced sample consisted of blood. For the CDR3, the sequence is CAISERRQIYEQYF. Here is the DNA: TGTGCCATCAGTGAGCGTCGACAGATCTACGAGCAGTACTTC.